The 16 T cell receptor beta chains below come from one sample, sequenced in a study of sequential checkpoint blockade in melanoma. Here immunoSEQ multiplex PCR was the method, and the copy in TCRdb shows in-frame clones only, minus some. The sample carries 25,000 to 30,000 clones, roughly 80% recorded once. The treatment was: randomized to nivolumab then ipilimumab (arm A) or the reverse (arm B). Here the sequenced sample was CD8+ T cells sorted from blood (inferred from file names), taken from a patient given nivolumab and ipilimumab in sequence. The receptors originated from a human donor with melanoma.

The CDR3: CASSQEMPGLYNEQFF. CDR3 in DNA: TGCGCCAGCAGCCAAGAAATGCCGGGACTTTACAATGAGCAGTTCTTC. The rearrangement uses TRBV4-1 and TRBJ2-1; weak D call: TRBD2 (6 bases). The germline V gene has CDR1 MGHRA and CDR2 YSYEKL. The CDR3 loop spans 16 amino acids. V shed 0 bases and J shed 4 bases, with 13 bases lying between them.

V and J are TRBV10-1 and TRBJ1-5; the D is unclear. Germline V CDR1 and CDR2: WNHNN, SYGVQD (reference sequence). Trimming left V 2 bases short and J 7 bases short, with 9 bases between. This CDR3 contains 13 residues. The CDR3 DNA is TGCGCCAGCAGTGAGCACGGAGGGCAGCCCCAGCATTTT. This translates into CASSEHGGQPQHF.

The CDR3 spells CASRDRGMETQYF. Written as DNA, the CDR3 is TGTGCCAGCCGGGACAGGGGAATGGAGACCCAGTACTTC. The chain links TRBV25-1 to TRBJ2-5, with 10 nucleotides matching TRBD1. The CDR3 contains 13 residues. CDR1 and CDR2 (germline): MGHDK, SYGVNS. The trim removed 8 bases at V and 5 bases at J, leaving 5 bases unmatched.

This chain uses TRBV7-2 with TRBJ1-2; no clear D gene. Germline CDR1 and CDR2: SGHTA and FQGNSA. V lost 4 bases, J lost 4 bases, and 16 bases lay in between. The CDR3 sequence is 15 residues long. CDR3 sequence (DNA): TGTGCCAGCAGCTACTTAATCCGGGATGGCTATGGCTACACCTTC. Protein product: CASSYLIRDGYGYTF.

The chain couples TRBV19 to TRBJ1-1; TRBD1 aligns across 8 bases. CDR1 is LNHDA and CDR2 is SQIVND in the germline V gene (reference sequence). V lost 7 bases, J lost 7 bases, and 17 bases stayed unmatched. The CDR3 has 16 amino acids. CDR3 in DNA: TGTGCCAGTACCGGACAGGGATCGTCCGCAGTGGATGAAGCTTTCTTT. This sequence encodes CASTGQGSSAVDEAFF.

This chain joins TRBV7-8 and TRBJ2-5; TRBD2 matches at 10 bases. CDR1 and CDR2 (germline): SGHVS, FQNEAQ. The V gene end was trimmed by 5 bases and the J gene end by 2 bases; junction bases not matched to a gene: 8. The CDR3 is 16 amino acids. CDR3 bases: TGTGCCAGCAGCGCAAGCCTACTAGCGGGGCAAGAGACCCAGTACTTC. As protein: CASSASLLAGQETQYF.

V usage is TRBV5-1 and J usage is TRBJ2-3, with unresolved D. V was cut by 4 bases and J by 4 bases, with 10 bases left in between. CDR3 length: 13 residues. Germline V gene sequence: CDR1 SGHRS, CDR2 YFSETQ. CDR3 sequence reads: CASSRIRADTQYF. As DNA, the CDR3 is TGCGCCAGCAGCAGAATTCGCGCAGATACGCAGTATTTT.

This chain uses TRBV4-1 with TRBJ2-1, with a possible D match to TRBD1 (5 bases). V lost 6 bases and J lost 3, with 6 bases in between. Germline V gene lookup returns CDR1 MGHRA and CDR2 YSYEKL. The CDR3 is 12 residues long. CDR3 nucleotides: TGCGCCAGCAGGGACAACTACAATGAGCAGTTCTTC. This encodes CASRDNYNEQFF.

The V gene is TRBV19, the J gene TRBJ1-2; 9 bases are shared with TRBD1. Germline-derived CDR1 and CDR2 are LNHDA and SQIVND (reference sequence). The V and J ends lost 5 bases and 5 bases, in that order; junction bases with no gene match: 6. The CDR3 spans 14 residues. The CDR3 is CASSPHGQGYGYTF. The CDR3 DNA reads as TGTGCCAGTAGTCCACACGGACAGGGGTATGGCTACACCTTC.

This clone was seen a single time. The V gene is TRBV18, the J gene TRBJ2-7, with TRBD2 as a possible D gene (5 bases). The CDR3 contains 17 residues. Trimming took off 4 bases at V and 1 base at J, with 20 bases between the two ends. Germline CDR1 KGHSH, CDR2 LQKENI. The CDR3 here is CASSLEPANEGSYEQYF. CDR3 coding DNA: TGTGCCAGCTCACTAGAACCAGCAAACGAGGGATCCTACGAGCAGTACTTC.

The J gene is TRBJ2-6, the V gene TRBV5-1; D perhaps matches TRBD2 (7 bases). V lost 3 bases and J 2 bases, leaving 9 bases between the germline ends. This CDR3 contains 15 residues. Germline assignment: CDR1 SGHRS and CDR2 YFSETQ. The CDR3 spells CASSSGGPGANVLTF. CDR3 nucleotides: TGCGCCAGCAGCTCGGGGGGCCCTGGGGCCAACGTCCTGACTTTC.

The table lists this clone with a few counts. The genes are TRBV6-5 and TRBJ2-5, with TRBD2 matching over 15 bases. The germline gives CDR1 MNHEY, CDR2 SVGAGI. The V segment lost 8 bases and the J segment 2 bases; nucleotides outside the gene matches: 3. The CDR3 consists of 15 residues. CDR3 DNA: TGTGCCAGCGGGACTAGCGGGGGGACGCAAGAGACCCAGTACTTC. Its translation is CASGTSGGTQETQYF.

This chain connects TRBV18 to TRBJ2-7; weak D call: TRBD1 (6 bases). V gave up 6 bases and J gave up 3 bases, with 9 bases separating them. Germline V gene data show CDR1 as KGHSH and CDR2 as LQKENI. The CDR3 consists of 12 residues. The CDR3: CASSATGYEQYF. CDR3 nucleotide sequence: TGTGCCAGCTCGGCGACAGGCTACGAGCAGTACTTC.

The gene calls are TRBV6-6 and TRBJ2-3, with TRBD2 identical over 10 bases. The CDR3 contains 16 residues. From germline, CDR1 is MNHNY and CDR2 SVGAGI (reference sequence). J lost 6 bases, V lost 7 bases, and 13 bases had no gene match. The CDR3 DNA is TGTGCCAGCACCCAAGTGCCTAGCGGGGGTTGGGATACGCAGTATTTT. It is translated as CASTQVPSGGWDTQYF.

The chain joins TRBV9 to TRBJ2-1, with D perhaps matching TRBD2 (7 bases). The CDR3 consists of 18 residues. Germline V gene sequence: CDR1 SGDLS, CDR2 YYNGEE. V lost 4 bases to trimming and J lost 0 bases, with 20 bases between them. The CDR3 DNA reads as TGTGCCAGCAGCACGAGTGGGGGGGCCTCGGGCTCCTACAATGAGCAGTTCTTC. Residues: CASSTSGGASGSYNEQFF.

This sequence joins TRBV2 and TRBJ1-3; D is undetermined. Trimming removed 2 bases from V and 2 bases from J, with 4 bases in between. The CDR3 runs 13 residues. The germline V gene has CDR1 SNHLY and CDR2 FYNNEI. DNA of the CDR3: TGTGCCAGCAGTGAATGGCCTGGAAACACCATATATTTT. Translating gives CASSEWPGNTIYF.